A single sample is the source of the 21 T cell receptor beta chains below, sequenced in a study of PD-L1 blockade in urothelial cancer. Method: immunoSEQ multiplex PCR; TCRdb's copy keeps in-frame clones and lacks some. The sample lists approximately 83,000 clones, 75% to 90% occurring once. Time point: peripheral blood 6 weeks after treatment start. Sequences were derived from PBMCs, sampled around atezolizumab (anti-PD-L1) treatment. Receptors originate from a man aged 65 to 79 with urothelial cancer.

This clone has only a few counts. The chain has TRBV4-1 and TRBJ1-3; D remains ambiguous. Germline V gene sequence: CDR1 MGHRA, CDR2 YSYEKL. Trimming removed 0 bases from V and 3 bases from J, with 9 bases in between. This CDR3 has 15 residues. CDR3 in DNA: TGCGCCAGCAGCCAAGAACATTTTTTTGGAAACACCATATATTTT. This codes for CASSQEHFFGNTIYF.

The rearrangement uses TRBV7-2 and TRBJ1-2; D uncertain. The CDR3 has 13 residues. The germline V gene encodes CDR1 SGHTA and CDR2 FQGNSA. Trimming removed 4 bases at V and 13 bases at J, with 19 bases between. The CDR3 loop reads CASSSQPDGRGTF. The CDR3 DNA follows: TGTGCCAGCAGCTCTCAACCCGACGGCCGAGGCACCTTC.

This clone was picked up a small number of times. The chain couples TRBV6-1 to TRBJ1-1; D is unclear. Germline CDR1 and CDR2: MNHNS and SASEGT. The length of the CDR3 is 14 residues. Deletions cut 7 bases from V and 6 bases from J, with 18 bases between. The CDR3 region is CASNKDGLEAEAFF. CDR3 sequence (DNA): TGTGCCAGCAATAAAGACGGACTTGAGGCTGAAGCTTTCTTT.

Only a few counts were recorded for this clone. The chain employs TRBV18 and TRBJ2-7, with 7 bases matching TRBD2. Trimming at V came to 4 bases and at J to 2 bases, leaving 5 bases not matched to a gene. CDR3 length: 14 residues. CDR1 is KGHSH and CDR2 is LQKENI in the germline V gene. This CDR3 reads CASSLSSGAYEQYF. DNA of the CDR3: TGTGCCAGCTCACTGTCTAGCGGAGCCTACGAGCAGTACTTC.

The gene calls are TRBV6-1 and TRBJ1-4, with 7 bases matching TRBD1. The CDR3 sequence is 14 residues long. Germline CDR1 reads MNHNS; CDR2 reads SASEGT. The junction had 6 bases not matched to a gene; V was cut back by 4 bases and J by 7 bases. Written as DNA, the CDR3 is TGTGCCAGCAGTGTGAACAGGGGCGGTGAAAAACTGTTTTTT. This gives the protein CASSVNRGGEKLFF.

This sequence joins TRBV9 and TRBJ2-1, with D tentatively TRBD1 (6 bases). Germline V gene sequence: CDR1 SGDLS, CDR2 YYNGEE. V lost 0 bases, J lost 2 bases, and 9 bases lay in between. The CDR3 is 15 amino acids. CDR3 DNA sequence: TGTGCCAGCAGCGTAGTTCAGGGGCCCTACAATGAGCAGTTCTTC. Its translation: CASSVVQGPYNEQFF.

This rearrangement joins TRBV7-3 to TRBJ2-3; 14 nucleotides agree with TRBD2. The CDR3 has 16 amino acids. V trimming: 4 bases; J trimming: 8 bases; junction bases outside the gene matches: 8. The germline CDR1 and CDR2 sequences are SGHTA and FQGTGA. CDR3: CASSSVPGLAGATQYF. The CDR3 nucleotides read TGTGCCAGCAGCTCGGTTCCGGGACTAGCGGGAGCTACGCAGTATTTT.

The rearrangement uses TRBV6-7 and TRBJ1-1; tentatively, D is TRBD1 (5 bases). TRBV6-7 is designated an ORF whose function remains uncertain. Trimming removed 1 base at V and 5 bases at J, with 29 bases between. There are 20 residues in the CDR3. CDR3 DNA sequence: TGTGCCAGCAGTTACTTATTCCCCCCCTTTCAGGGACCAGGAGGGACTGAAGCTTTCTTT. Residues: CASSYLFPPFQGPGGTEAFF.

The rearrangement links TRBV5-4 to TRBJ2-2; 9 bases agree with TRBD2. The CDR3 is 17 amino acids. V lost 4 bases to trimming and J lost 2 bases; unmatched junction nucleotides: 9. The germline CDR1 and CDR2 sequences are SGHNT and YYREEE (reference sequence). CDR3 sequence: CASSPGGTSFNTGELFF. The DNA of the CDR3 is TGTGCCAGCAGCCCCGGAGGGACTAGCTTTAACACCGGGGAGCTGTTTTTT.

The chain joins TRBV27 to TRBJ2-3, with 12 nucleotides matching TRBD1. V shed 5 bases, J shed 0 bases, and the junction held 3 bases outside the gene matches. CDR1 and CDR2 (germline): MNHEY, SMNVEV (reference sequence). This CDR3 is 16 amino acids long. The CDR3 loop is CASSPGQGASTDTQYF. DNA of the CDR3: TGTGCCAGCAGTCCGGGACAGGGGGCAAGCACAGATACGCAGTATTTT.

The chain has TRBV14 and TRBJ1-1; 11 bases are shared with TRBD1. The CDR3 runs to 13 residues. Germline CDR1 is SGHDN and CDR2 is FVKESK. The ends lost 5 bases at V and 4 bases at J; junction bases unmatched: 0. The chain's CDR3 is CASSGTGGTEAFF. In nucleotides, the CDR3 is TGTGCCAGCAGCGGGACAGGGGGCACTGAAGCTTTCTTT.

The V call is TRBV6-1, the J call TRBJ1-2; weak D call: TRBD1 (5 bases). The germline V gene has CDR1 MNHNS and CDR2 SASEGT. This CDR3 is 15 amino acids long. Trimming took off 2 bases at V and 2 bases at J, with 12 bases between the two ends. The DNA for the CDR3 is TGTGCCAGCAGTGAACAAAAGGGGCTCAACTATGGCTACACCTTC. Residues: CASSEQKGLNYGYTF.

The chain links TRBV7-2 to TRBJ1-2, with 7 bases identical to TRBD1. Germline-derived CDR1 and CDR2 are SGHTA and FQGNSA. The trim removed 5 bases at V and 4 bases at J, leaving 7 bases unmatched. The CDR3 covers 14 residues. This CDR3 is CASSTQGGSYGYTF. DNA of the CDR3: TGTGCCAGCAGCACTCAGGGGGGTTCCTATGGCTACACCTTC.

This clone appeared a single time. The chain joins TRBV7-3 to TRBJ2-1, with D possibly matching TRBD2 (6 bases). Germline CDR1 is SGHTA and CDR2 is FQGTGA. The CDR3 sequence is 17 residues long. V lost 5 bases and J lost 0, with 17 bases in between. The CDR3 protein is CASSPGVWPDSYNEQFF. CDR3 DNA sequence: TGTGCCAGCAGCCCGGGGGTTTGGCCAGACTCCTACAATGAGCAGTTCTTC.

The CDR3 protein is CASSVSPRSTDTQYF. Here the CDR3 DNA reads TGTGCCAGCAGCGTGAGTCCCCGAAGCACAGATACGCAGTATTTT. This chain uses TRBV9 with TRBJ2-3; D not resolved. This CDR3 is 15 amino acids long. Trimming stripped 2 bases from V and 0 bases from J, with 10 bases between. Germline values: CDR1 SGDLS, CDR2 YYNGEE.

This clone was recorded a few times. For the CDR3, the DNA is TGTGCCACCGCTCAGACTTTCACTGAAGCTTTCTTT. Translated, it gives CATAQTFTEAFF. The chain combines TRBV6-5 with TRBJ1-1; D is unresolved. CDR3 length equals 12 residues. Trimming cost V 10 bases and J 4 bases, with 13 bases left between them. CDR1 is MNHEY, CDR2 SVGAGI, per germline.

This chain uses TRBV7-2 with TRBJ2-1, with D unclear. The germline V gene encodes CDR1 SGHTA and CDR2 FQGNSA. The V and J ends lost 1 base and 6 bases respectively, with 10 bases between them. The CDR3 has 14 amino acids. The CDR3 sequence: CASSLGLVGNEQFF. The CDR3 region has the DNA TGTGCCAGCAGCTTAGGTCTAGTAGGCAATGAGCAGTTCTTC.

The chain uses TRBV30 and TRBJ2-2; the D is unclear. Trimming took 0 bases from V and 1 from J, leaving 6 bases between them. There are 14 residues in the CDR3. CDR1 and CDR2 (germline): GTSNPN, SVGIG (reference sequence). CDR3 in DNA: TGTGCCTGGAGTGTTTATCGGAACACCGGGGAGCTGTTTTTT. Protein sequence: CAWSVYRNTGELFF.

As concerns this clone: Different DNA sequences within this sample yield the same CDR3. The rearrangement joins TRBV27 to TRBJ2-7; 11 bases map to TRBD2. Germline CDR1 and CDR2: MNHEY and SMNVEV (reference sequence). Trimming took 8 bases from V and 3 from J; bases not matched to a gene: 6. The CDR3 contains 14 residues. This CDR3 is CASQTSGGSYEQYF. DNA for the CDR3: TGTGCCAGCCAAACTAGCGGGGGCAGCTACGAGCAGTACTTC.

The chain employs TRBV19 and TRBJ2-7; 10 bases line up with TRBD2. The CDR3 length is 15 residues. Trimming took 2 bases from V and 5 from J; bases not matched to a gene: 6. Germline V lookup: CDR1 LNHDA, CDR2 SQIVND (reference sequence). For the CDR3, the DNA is TGTGCCAGTAGTATACTAGCGGGAGAGGGCGACGAGCAGTACTTC. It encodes CASSILAGEGDEQYF.

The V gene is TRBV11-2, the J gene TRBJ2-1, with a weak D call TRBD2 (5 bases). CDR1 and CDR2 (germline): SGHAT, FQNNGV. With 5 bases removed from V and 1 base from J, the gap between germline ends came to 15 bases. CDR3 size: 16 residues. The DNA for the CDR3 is TGTGCCAGCAGCCCCCACCGAGCGGAGTCCTACAATGAGCAGTTCTTC. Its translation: CASSPHRAESYNEQFF. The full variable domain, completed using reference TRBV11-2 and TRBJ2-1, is EAGVAQSPRYKIIEKRQSVAFWCNPISGHATLYWYQQILGQGPKLLIQFQNNGVVDDSQLPKDRFSAERLKGVDSTLKIQPAKLEDSAVYLCASSPHRAESYNEQFFGPGTRLTVL.